The 29 T cell receptor beta chains below come from one sample, sequenced in a study of T cell repertoires in cytomegalovirus infection. Each CDR3 protein is one row after TCRdb ran MiXCR on the reads. Among some 600,000 distinct CDR3 sequences listed, roughly 26% were seen once. The sample was CD8+ T cells from PBMCs. The receptors derive from a human donor in good health (CMV status not recorded). Some clones in this sample may be carry-over from other donors' samples.

The chain employs TRBV13 and TRBJ1-1; D is unresolved. This CDR3 comprises 15 residues. Trimming shortened V by 2 bases and J by 1 base, and 11 bases separated the two germline ends. CDR1 and CDR2 from the germline V gene are PRHDT and FYEKMQ (reference sequence). The CDR3 is CASSLFGSANTEAFF. The CDR3 DNA sequence: TGTGCCAGCAGCTTATTCGGGAGTGCGAACACTGAAGCTTTCTTT.

Concerning this clonotype: A much larger clone is a single base away; this may be a read error. The chain carries TRBV11-2 and TRBJ2-5; TRBD1 is a possible D gene (6 bases). This CDR3 has 14 residues. Germline CDR1 SGHAT, CDR2 FQNNGV. The CDR3 sequence is CVSSLEYREETQYF. As DNA, the CDR3 is TGTGTCAGCAGCTTAGAGTACAGGGAGGAGACCCAGTACTTC.

This clonotype was picked up many times. The rearrangement joins TRBV12-3 or TRBV12-4 to TRBJ2-3; D remains ambiguous. The CDR3 loop spans 12 amino acids. V was clipped by 0 bases and J by 9 bases, with 7 bases between them. The CDR3 sequence: CASSLARPTQYF. Written as DNA, the CDR3 is TGTGCCAGCAGTTTAGCTCGGCCCACGCAGTATTTT.

This clonotype showed up just a few times. The V and J genes are TRBV29-1 and TRBJ2-5, with TRBD1 as a possible D gene (5 bases). V gave up 2 bases and J gave up 7 bases, with 8 bases separating them. Per germline, CDR1 SQVTM and CDR2 ANQGSEA. This CDR3 is 11 amino acids long. CDR3: CSVEIQGTQYF. The CDR3 region has the DNA TGCAGCGTTGAAATTCAGGGGACCCAGTACTTC.

This clonotype was found a few times. A much larger clone differs by one base, so this may be a read error. The CDR3: CSVEGGDTEAFF. In nucleotides, the CDR3 is TGCAGCGTTGAAGGGGGGGACACTGAAGCTTTCTTT. The V call is TRBV29-1, the J call TRBJ1-1; D perhaps matches TRBD1 (5 bases). This CDR3 has 12 residues. The germline CDR1 and CDR2 sequences are SQVTM and ANQGSEA. Trimming left V 1 base short and J 3 bases short, with 6 bases between.

The sample holds many counts of this clonotype. The chain joins TRBV6-6 to TRBJ2-3; perhaps TRBD1 as D (5 bases). Between the trimmed V and J ends, which lost 0 bases and 3 bases, there was a span of 25 bases. This CDR3 comprises 20 residues. Germline V gives CDR1 MNHNY, CDR2 SVGAGI (reference sequence). As DNA, the CDR3 is TGTGCCAGCAGTTACTCGAAAGTGGCAATGGGGCGTGGGGAAACAGATACGCAGTATTTT. This gives the protein CASSYSKVAMGRGETDTQYF.

The chain recombines TRBV20-1 with TRBJ2-7, with TRBD2 identical over 13 bases. CDR3 length equals 17 residues. Germline values: CDR1 DFQATT, CDR2 SNEGSKA (reference sequence). The J segment lost 3 bases and the V segment lost 3 bases, leaving 11 bases of the junction unmatched. As DNA, the CDR3 is TGCAGTGCTAGGGACGAACTAGCGGGGGGGCCTAACTACGAGCAGTACGTC. Protein: CSARDELAGGPNYEQYV.

This clonotype was recorded at least ten times. J is TRBJ1-6 and V is TRBV7-8; 9 bases map to TRBD1. The CDR3 covers 16 residues. Germline V gene sequence: CDR1 SGHVS, CDR2 FQNEAQ. V was clipped by 4 bases and J by 11 bases; unmatched bases: 12. The CDR3 coding sequence is TGTGCCAGCAGCTCAACACACGGGACAGGGTATACACCCCTCCACTTT. It specifies CASSSTHGTGYTPLHF. The full variable domain, with the rest looked up from reference TRBV7-8 and TRBJ1-6, is GAGVSQSPRYKVAKRGQDVALRCDPISGHVSLFWYQQALGQGPEFLTYFQNEAQLDKSGLPSDRFFAERPEGSVSTLKIQRTQQEDSAVYLCASSSTHGTGYTPLHFGNGTRLTVT.

The table lists this clonotype with a few counts. The J gene is TRBJ2-2, the V gene TRBV29-1, with TRBD2 matching over 7 bases. Germline V lookup: CDR1 SQVTM, CDR2 ANQGSEA. V lost 0 bases, J lost 4 bases, and 8 bases stayed unmatched. The CDR3 loop spans 16 amino acids. The CDR3 nucleotides read TGCAGCGTTGAAGATAGGGAGGGGCGGAGCACCGGGGAGCTGTTTTTT. This codes for CSVEDREGRSTGELFF.

This chain links TRBV19 with TRBJ2-7; 11 nucleotides agree with TRBD2. V dropped 6 bases and J dropped 6; count of bases not matched to a gene: 10. Germline V lookup: CDR1 LNHDA, CDR2 SQIVND (reference sequence). The CDR3 length is 15 residues. CDR3 sequence (DNA): TGTGCCAGTAGGGGCCTTAGCGGGGGGGCGAGCGAGCAGTACTTC. Translating gives CASRGLSGGASEQYF.

This chain connects TRBV20-1 to TRBJ1-4, with 7 bases matching TRBD1. The CDR3 spans 14 residues. The germline V gene encodes CDR1 DFQATT and CDR2 SNEGSKA (reference sequence). V shed 6 bases, J shed 7 bases, and the junction held 11 bases outside the gene matches. Written as DNA, the CDR3 is TGCAGTGCCCCAGGGAGGGGGCTCGGTGAAAAACTGTTTTTT. Amino acids: CSAPGRGLGEKLFF.

In this sample, this clonotype turned up a few times. This chain connects TRBV6-2 or TRBV6-3 to TRBJ2-6; D is unresolved. The ends were cut back, 6 bases at V and 7 bases at J, with 10 bases in the middle. The CDR3 sequence is 13 residues long. Germline V lookup: CDR1 MNHEY, CDR2 SVGEGT. CDR3 coding DNA: TGTGCCAGCAGCGGCTTTGGAGCCAACGTCCTGACTTTC. Translation: CASSGFGANVLTF.

This clonotype was seen at least ten times. The chain joins TRBV28 to TRBJ1-1; 10 nucleotides agree with TRBD1. J lost 5 bases, V lost 6 bases, and 12 bases had no gene match. Germline assignment: CDR1 MDHEN and CDR2 SYDVKM. CDR3 length: 16 amino acids. CDR3 nucleotide sequence: TGTGCCAGCAGCTATTCAACCGGGACAGGGGTGACTGAAGCTTTCTTT. Amino acid sequence: CASSYSTGTGVTEAFF.

The chain recombines TRBV5-1 with TRBJ2-2; the D is unclear. The germline gives CDR1 SGHRS, CDR2 YFSETQ. Trimming took off 5 bases at V and 6 bases at J, with 11 bases between the two ends. The CDR3 length is 13 residues. CDR3 bases: TGCGCCAGCAGGCCCGTCGGAGCCGGGGAGCTGTTTTTT. Translation: CASRPVGAGELFF.

This clonotype was observed many times. The chain has TRBV12-3 or TRBV12-4 and TRBJ2-2; D unclear. CDR3 length: 15 residues. V lost 3 bases and J lost 0, with 8 bases in between. DNA for the CDR3: TGTGCCAGCAGTTTCTTGGCGCCGAACACCGGGGAGCTGTTTTTT. Amino acid sequence: CASSFLAPNTGELFF.

Notes on this clonotype: Being one base from a much bigger clone, this may be a read error. The chain combines TRBV7-4 with TRBJ2-2, with D maybe TRBD1 (6 bases). The germline V gene encodes CDR1 SGHVT and CDR2 SQSDAQ. CDR3 length: 16 residues. In nucleotides, the CDR3 is TGTGCCAGCAGCGCACGGGACACATCCTACACCGGGGTGCTGTTTTTT. Amino acid sequence: CASSARDTSYTGVLFF.

The rearrangement joins TRBV2 to TRBJ1-4; D remains unclear. The ends were cut back, 4 bases at V and 8 bases at J, with 11 bases in the middle. In germline, CDR1 is SNHLY, CDR2 FYNNEI. The CDR3 runs to 13 residues. CDR3 sequence: CASSVREREKLFF. The DNA for the CDR3 is TGTGCCAGCAGTGTGCGAGAGAGAGAAAAACTGTTTTTT.

This clonotype was counted a single time. CDR3: CASSYLRGTYEQYV. Here the CDR3 DNA reads TGTGCCAGCAGTTACCTTAGGGGAACCTACGAGCAGTACGTC. V usage is TRBV6-2 or TRBV6-3 and J usage is TRBJ2-7; D may be TRBD1 (5 bases). Germline values: CDR1 MNHEY, CDR2 SVGEGT. V shed 2 bases and J shed 2 bases, with 10 bases lying between them. This CDR3 has 14 amino acids.

A word on this clonotype: The junction departs from the called germline gene at one end, perhaps through a read error. The rearrangement uses TRBV4-1 and TRBJ1-1; D is unresolved. Germline loops: CDR1 MGHRA, CDR2 YSYEKL. This CDR3 region has 17 residues. CDR3 in DNA: TGCGCCGGCAGCCAAGGTGTACCCGAAAATTCGAACACTGAAGCTTTCTTT. Translating gives CAGSQGVPENSNTEAFF.

This sequence joins TRBV5-6 and TRBJ2-1, with TRBD2 matching over 8 bases. Per the germline V gene, CDR1 is SGHDT and CDR2 is YYEEEE. The CDR3 is 15 residues long. The ends lost 4 bases at V and 10 bases at J; junction bases unmatched: 13. CDR3 residues: CASSPRGGGRPEQFF. CDR3 DNA: TGTGCCAGCAGCCCCCGCGGCGGGGGGCGACCGGAGCAGTTCTTC.

This clonotype was seen a handful of times. The chain joins TRBV7-9 to TRBJ1-2; D is ambiguous. From germline, CDR1 is SEHNR and CDR2 FQNEAQ (reference sequence). The ends were cut back, 5 bases at V and 3 bases at J, with 7 bases in the middle. This CDR3 has 12 amino acids. CDR3 bases: TGTGCCAGCAGCCGGGAGGACTATGGCTACACCTTC. This translates into CASSREDYGYTF.

This clonotype was detected only a few times. The chain recombines TRBV27 with TRBJ2-1; unclear D gene. Germline CDR1 is MNHEY and CDR2 is SMNVEV (reference sequence). The ends were cut back, 4 bases at V and 6 bases at J, with 7 bases in the middle. This CDR3 region has 12 residues. CDR3 DNA: TGTGCCAGCAGTTGGATGGGCAATGAGCAGTTCTTC. The encoded protein is CASSWMGNEQFF.

The V and J genes are TRBV12-3 or TRBV12-4 and TRBJ1-1; D ambiguous. This CDR3 region has 12 residues. V lost 11 bases to trimming and J lost 6 bases, with 16 bases between them. The CDR3 nucleotides read TGTGCCCTTCAGCGAGGGCGCGCTGAAGCTTTCTTT. This codes for CALQRGRAEAFF.

This clonotype was counted only a few times. The V and J genes are TRBV9 and TRBJ2-1; the D call may be TRBD1 or TRBD2 (5 bases each). Germline V gives CDR1 SGDLS, CDR2 YYNGEE. V was pared by 0 bases and J by 5 bases, with 12 bases between. The CDR3 totals 15 residues. The CDR3 here is CASSVADGANNEQFF. The CDR3, as DNA: TGTGCCAGCAGCGTAGCAGACGGGGCCAACAATGAGCAGTTCTTC.

Many counts were recorded for this clonotype. CDR3 residues: CASSLGGTVPEDTQYF. The CDR3 DNA follows: TGTGCCAGCAGCTTAGGAGGGACAGTCCCCGAGGATACGCAGTATTTT. The chain recombines TRBV7-2 with TRBJ2-3; TRBD1 matches at 7 bases. This CDR3 comprises 16 residues. The V gene's germline CDR1 is SGHTA and CDR2 FQGNSA. The junction had 10 bases not matched to a gene; V was cut back by 1 base and J by 6 bases.

On this clonotype: A much larger clonotype is one base distant, so this may be a read error. This likely comes from a read error, as the CDR3 has no conserved phenylalanine or tryptophan at its end. The chain combines TRBV7-6 with TRBJ2-7, with TRBD2 matching 8 bases. The length of the CDR3 is 14 residues. The germline V gene has CDR1 SGHVS and CDR2 FNYEAQ. The V gene end was trimmed by 4 bases and the J gene end by 3 bases; junction bases not matched to a gene: 5. The CDR3 is CASSSPGLVYEQYY. The CDR3 DNA is TGTGCCAGCAGCTCACCGGGACTAGTCTACGAGCAGTACTAC.

This clonotype was counted only a few times. V is TRBV5-6 and J is TRBJ2-5; possibly TRBD1 or TRBD2 for D (5 bases each). V was cut by 3 bases and J by 4 bases, with 22 bases left in between. This CDR3 contains 17 residues. Germline V gene data show CDR1 as SGHDT and CDR2 as YYEEEE. Here the CDR3 reads CASSSAYSGTVGETQYF. The CDR3 DNA is TGTGCCAGCAGCTCCGCCTACTCCGGGACGGTGGGAGAGACCCAGTACTTC.

This clonotype was found many times. The chain carries TRBV7-2 and TRBJ2-3; unclear D gene. The CDR3 consists of 13 residues. CDR1 is SGHTA, CDR2 FQGNSA, per germline. Trimming left V 5 bases short and J 4 bases short, with 10 bases between. The CDR3 nucleotides read TGTGCCAGCAGCCCCTCCTTTTCAGATACGCAGTATTTT. Amino acids: CASSPSFSDTQYF.

Concerning this clonotype itself: This may come from a read error, since a much larger clone is one base off. The CDR3 ends on some other residue instead of the conserved phenylalanine or tryptophan, so this is likely a read error. The chain recombines TRBV7-8 with TRBJ2-1, with 8 bases aligning to TRBD2. J lost 7 bases, V lost 1 base, and 9 bases had no gene match. The CDR3 is 16 residues long. The germline V gene encodes CDR1 SGHVS and CDR2 FQNEAQ. CDR3 coding DNA: TGTGCCAGCAGCTTAGGCCCAGCGGGGGATCGAAATGAGCAGTTCTTG. Translated: CASSLGPAGDRNEQFL.